This entry is about one T cell receptor beta chain. The antigen is undetermined. The repertoire was sequenced with immunoSEQ multiplex PCR; TCRdb's copy has only in-frame clones and lacks some. The table records about 2.1 million clones, 90% to 95% of them present only once. These data belong to a study of shared clonotypes between healthy human individuals. Findings and caveats of the study: The four-donor shared clonotypes exceeded non-shared clonotypes in generation probability, with non-shared ones scoring lower. Between several donors, naive CD4 clonotypes were shared at a level of around 4.9%.

CDR1 and CDR2 from the germline V gene are MNHEY and SVGAGI. The CDR3 length is 15 residues. With V trimmed by 10 bases and J by 5 bases, 9 bases remained unmatched. CD8 cells classed as naive were CD45RO-negative and positively selected for CCR7, excluding terminally differentiated effector memory CD45RA+ cells. Donation came from healthy HIV-negative adults that had no recent acute infections or vaccinations. This receptor was obtained from a man in his late teens or twenties in good health. Some clones in this sample may be carry-over from other donors' samples. Sample: naive CD8+ T cells from PBMCs. The rearrangement uses TRBV6-5 and TRBJ2-2; 11 bases line up with TRBD1. The CDR3 sequence is CATSGTGGYTGELFF. The CDR3 nucleotides read TGTGCCACTTCCGGGACAGGGGGTTATACCGGGGAGCTGTTTTTT.